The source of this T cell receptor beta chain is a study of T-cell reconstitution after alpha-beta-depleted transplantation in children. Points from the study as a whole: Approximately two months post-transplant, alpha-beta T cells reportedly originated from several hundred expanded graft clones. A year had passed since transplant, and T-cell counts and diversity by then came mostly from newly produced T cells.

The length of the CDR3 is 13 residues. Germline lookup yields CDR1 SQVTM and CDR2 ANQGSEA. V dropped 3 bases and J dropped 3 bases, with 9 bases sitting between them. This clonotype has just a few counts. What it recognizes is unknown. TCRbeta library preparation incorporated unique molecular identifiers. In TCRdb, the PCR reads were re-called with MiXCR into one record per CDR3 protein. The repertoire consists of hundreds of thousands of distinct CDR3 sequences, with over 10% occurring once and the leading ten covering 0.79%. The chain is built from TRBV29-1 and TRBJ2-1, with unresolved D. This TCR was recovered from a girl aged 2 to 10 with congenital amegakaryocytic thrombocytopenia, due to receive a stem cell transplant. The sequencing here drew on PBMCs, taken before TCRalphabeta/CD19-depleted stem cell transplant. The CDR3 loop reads CSVEATNYNEQFF. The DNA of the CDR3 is TGCAGCGTTGAGGCTACAAACTACAATGAGCAGTTCTTC.